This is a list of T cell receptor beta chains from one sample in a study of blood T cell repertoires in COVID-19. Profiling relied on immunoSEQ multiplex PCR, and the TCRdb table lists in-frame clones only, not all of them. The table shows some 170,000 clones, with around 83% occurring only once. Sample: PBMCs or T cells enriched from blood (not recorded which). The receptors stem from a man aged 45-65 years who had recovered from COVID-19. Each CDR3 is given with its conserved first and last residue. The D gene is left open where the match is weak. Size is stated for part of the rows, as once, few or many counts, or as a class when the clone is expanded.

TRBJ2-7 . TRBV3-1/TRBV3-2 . TGTGCCAGCAGCCAAGTGACAAAATACGAGCAGTACTTC CASSQVTKYEQYF
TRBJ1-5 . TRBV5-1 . TGCGCCAGCAGCTTTGCAGGGGGCAATCAGCCCCAGCATTTT CASSFAGGNQPQHF
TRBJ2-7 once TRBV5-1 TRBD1 TGCGCCAGCAGCGTCGGGACAGTAGGCTACGAGCAGTACTTC CASSVGTVGYEQYF
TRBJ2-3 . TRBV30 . TGTGCCTGGACCTGGGGCAGGACAGATACGCAGTATTTT CAWTWGRTDTQYF
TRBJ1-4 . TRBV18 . TGTGCCAGCTCACTTGGGGCAATGAATGAAAAACTGTTTTTT CASSLGAMNEKLFF
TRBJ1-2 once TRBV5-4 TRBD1 TGTGCCAGCAGCTACGACAGGGGGCTAGGTGGCTACACCTTC CASSYDRGLGGYTF
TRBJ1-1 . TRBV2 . TGTGCCAGCAGTCTGTTAGAGAACACTGAAGCTTTCTTT CASSLLENTEAFF
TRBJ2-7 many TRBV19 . TGTGCCCCAGGGGACGAGCAGTACTTC CAPGDEQYF
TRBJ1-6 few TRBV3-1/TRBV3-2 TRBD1 TGTGCCAGCAGCCAAAGGACAGGGGGCTCCTATAATTCACCCCTCCACTTT CASSQRTGGSYNSPLHF
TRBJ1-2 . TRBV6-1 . TGTGCCAGCAGTGAACTGTGGTACAGGAGCTATGGCTACACCTTC CASSELWYRSYGYTF
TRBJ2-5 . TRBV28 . TGTGCCAGCAGTTTTGGCAGGGCTGGCCAAGAGACCCAGTACTTC CASSFGRAGQETQYF